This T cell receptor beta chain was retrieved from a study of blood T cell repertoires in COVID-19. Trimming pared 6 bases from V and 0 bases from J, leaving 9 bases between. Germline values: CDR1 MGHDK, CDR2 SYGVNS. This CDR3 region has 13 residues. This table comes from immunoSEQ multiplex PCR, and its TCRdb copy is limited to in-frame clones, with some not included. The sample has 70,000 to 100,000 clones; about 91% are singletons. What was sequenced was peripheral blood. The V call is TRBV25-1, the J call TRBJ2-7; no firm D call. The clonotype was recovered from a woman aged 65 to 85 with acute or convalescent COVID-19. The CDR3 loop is CASSEVSSYEQYF. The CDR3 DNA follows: TGTGCCAGCAGCGAGGTTAGCTCCTACGAGCAGTACTTC.